Shown below are 5 T cell receptor beta chains from a single sample sequenced in a study of regulatory T cells in long-lasting Graves disease. Described time point: persistent/refractory GD, antithyroid drugs over 5 years with positive TRAb. Construction of the TCR library relied on RNA isolated from PBMCs. Building the TCR beta libraries relied on iRepertoire HTBI primers, and CDR3 regions underwent Arm-PCR. TCRdb analysed the multiplex PCR reads with MiXCR anew, one entry per CDR3 protein. The sample contains about 310,000 distinct CDR3 sequences, 22% of which appear only once. The input for sequencing was peripheral blood mononuclear cells (PBMCs), taken when the disease was refractory, from a patient treated with antithyroid drugs. The receptor source for this set is a female donor with Graves disease.

V gene TRBV7-9 combines with J gene TRBJ2-7, with D possibly matching TRBD1 (6 bases). Germline CDR1 reads SEHNR; CDR2 reads FQNEAQ (reference sequence). The CDR3 covers 16 residues. V was cut by 4 bases and J by 6 bases, with 22 bases left in between. The CDR3 DNA sequence: TGTGCCAGCAGCTCAAATACAGGGAATCCCTCTTTCGAGCAGTACTTC. It codes for CASSSNTGNPSFEQYF.

V is TRBV14 and J is TRBJ2-7; tentatively, D is TRBD1 or TRBD2 (5 bases each). Trimming stripped 0 bases from V and 5 bases from J, with 17 bases between. Germline values: CDR1 SGHDN, CDR2 FVKESK. This CDR3 contains 16 residues. As DNA, the CDR3 is TGTGCCAGCAGCCAAGAACGGAGTTGGGGGTCCGACGAGCAGTACTTC. Translating it yields CASSQERSWGSDEQYF.

This clonotype has ten or more counts. The chain combines TRBV29-1 with TRBJ2-7, with a possible D match to TRBD2 (5 bases). The V end lost 4 bases, the J end lost 6 bases, and 10 bases lay between the germline ends. CDR1 SQVTM and CDR2 ANQGSEA come from the germline V gene. The CDR3 contains 11 residues. The DNA of the CDR3 is TGCAGCGTTGGACAAGCGGCCGAGCAGTACTTC. As protein: CSVGQAAEQYF.

V and J are TRBV29-1 and TRBJ2-5; possibly TRBD1 for D (5 bases). Germline V gene data show CDR1 as SQVTM and CDR2 as ANQGSEA. Trimming took 8 bases from V and 2 from J, leaving 18 bases between them. The CDR3 is 14 amino acids. CDR3 in DNA: TGCAGCAAGACGGACAAGCAGGATCAAGAGACCCAGTACTTC. Its protein product is CSKTDKQDQETQYF.

This clonotype has a count of ten or more. The chain is built from TRBV11-1 and TRBJ2-7, with 7 nucleotides matching TRBD2. The CDR3 loop spans 16 amino acids. CDR1 is SGHAT, CDR2 FQDESV, per germline (reference sequence). V shed 1 base and J 0 bases; nucleotides not matched to a gene: 6. CDR3 protein: CASSLEGTTFSYEQYF. For the CDR3, the DNA is TGTGCCAGCAGCTTAGAGGGGACTACCTTCTCCTACGAGCAGTACTTC.